One sample yielded the 25 T cell receptor beta chains listed below, sequenced in a study of cytomegalovirus exposure and HLA in healthy donors. The PCR had 60 Vbeta and 13 Jbeta primers. Profiled with immunoSEQ multiplex PCR; TCRdb holds only in-frame clones, not every one. The data hold about 130,000 clones, with 70% to 75% observed a single time. Sequenced: PBMCs. These receptors all stem from a man aged 25-45 years in good health and CMV-seronegative.

The genes are TRBV5-5 and TRBJ2-2; D unresolved. V lost 0 bases and J 4 bases, leaving 7 bases between the germline ends. The CDR3 extends over 14 amino acids. The germline V gene has CDR1 SGHKS and CDR2 YYEKEE (reference sequence). The CDR3 protein is CASSLVPVTGELFF. Written as DNA, the CDR3 is TGTGCCAGCAGCTTGGTCCCGGTCACCGGGGAGCTGTTTTTT.

V is TRBV7-2 and J is TRBJ2-2; 7 bases are a match to TRBD2. Looked up from germline, CDR1 is SGHTA and CDR2 is FQGNSA. The CDR3 is 16 residues long. The ends lost 5 bases at V and 5 bases at J; junction bases unmatched: 11. As DNA, the CDR3 is TGTGCCAGCAGCCAGACTGCGGGGGTCCGGACCGGGGAGCTGTTTTTT. Translated: CASSQTAGVRTGELFF.

The V gene is TRBV27, the J gene TRBJ2-1; D gene ambiguous. Trimming stripped 6 bases from V and 0 bases from J, with 6 bases between. Germline lookup yields CDR1 MNHEY and CDR2 SMNVEV (reference sequence). The CDR3 covers 13 residues. CDR3: CASSRSSYNEQFF. CDR3 coding DNA: TGTGCCAGCAGCCGGAGCTCCTACAATGAGCAGTTCTTC.

The chain links TRBV5-6 to TRBJ2-5; weak D call: TRBD2 (6 bases). CDR3 size: 15 residues. Deletions cut 5 bases from V and 5 bases from J, with 19 bases between. CDR1 is SGHDT and CDR2 is YYEEEE in the germline V gene. CDR3 DNA: TGTGCCAGCAGTCCGCGGGACGCCTGGGTGGAGACCCAGTACTTC. It encodes CASSPRDAWVETQYF.

V is TRBV18 and J is TRBJ2-7; 11 nucleotides line up with TRBD2. The CDR3 has 17 residues. Germline trimming cut 3 bases from V and 5 bases from J; bases unmatched to any gene: 12. Germline loops: CDR1 KGHSH, CDR2 LQKENI. CDR3 DNA: TGTGCCAGCTCACCGCCTGGACTACTAGCGGGAGCACACGAGCAGTACTTC. Translation gives CASSPPGLLAGAHEQYF. The variable domain in full, with the rest retrieved from reference TRBV18 and TRBJ2-7, is NAGVMQNPRHLVRRRGQEARLRCSPMKGHSHVYWYRQLPEEGLKFMVYLQKENIIDESGMPKERFSAEFPKEGPSILRIQQVVRGDSAAYFCASSPPGLLAGAHEQYFGPGTRLTVT.

This clone is a singleton in its sample. V gene TRBV12-5 combines with J gene TRBJ2-1; 11 bases line up with TRBD2. J gave up 6 bases and V 6 bases, and 13 bases lay outside the gene matches. Germline V CDR1 and CDR2: LGHNT, FRNRAP. The CDR3 has 17 residues. The CDR3: CASGATSGRKVSNEQFF. The CDR3 bases are TGTGCTAGTGGAGCTACTAGCGGGAGAAAGGTTTCCAATGAGCAGTTCTTC.

The chain is built from TRBV5-1 and TRBJ2-7, with D perhaps TRBD2 (7 bases). CDR1 is SGHRS, CDR2 YFSETQ, per germline. CDR3 length: 16 amino acids. Trimming took off 1 base at V and 5 bases at J, with 19 bases between the two ends. The CDR3 here is CASSLPGGATVHEQYF. The CDR3 DNA is TGCGCCAGCAGCTTGCCTGGGGGGGCTACCGTTCACGAGCAGTACTTC.

This sequence joins TRBV7-9 and TRBJ2-1; tentative D call: TRBD1 (5 bases). Trimming removed 1 base from V and 12 bases from J, with 19 bases in between. The CDR3 runs to 15 residues. Per germline, CDR1 SEHNR and CDR2 FQNEAQ (reference sequence). CDR3 nucleotide sequence: TGTGCCAGCAGCTTAGAAACGAACAGGATGATGTTGCAGTTCTTC. Amino acid sequence: CASSLETNRMMLQFF.

The V and J genes are TRBV5-4 and TRBJ2-7; 11 bases fit TRBD2. Germline V lookup: CDR1 SGHNT, CDR2 YYREEE (reference sequence). V dropped 1 base and J dropped 1; count of bases not matched to a gene: 1. This CDR3 is built from 15 residues. CDR3 sequence (DNA): TGTGCCAGCAGCTTGACTAGCGGGAGTTCCTACGAGCAGTACTTC. Translating gives CASSLTSGSSYEQYF.

The chain is built from TRBV6-6 and TRBJ2-3, with 12 bases aligning to TRBD1. The V and J ends lost 7 bases and 4 bases, in that order; junction bases with no gene match: 6. Germline V gene sequence: CDR1 MNHNY, CDR2 SVGAGI (reference sequence). The CDR3 is 15 amino acids. The CDR3 DNA sequence: TGTGCCAGCACCCTCGGGACAGGGGGCGCAGATACGCAGTATTTT. Encoded protein: CASTLGTGGADTQYF.

The chain uses TRBV2 and TRBJ1-5, with D perhaps matching TRBD1 (5 bases). The CDR3 length is 13 residues. Germline CDR1 reads SNHLY; CDR2 reads FYNNEI. Deletions cut 7 bases from V and 6 bases from J, with 13 bases between. The CDR3 sequence is CASTPGGFQPQHF. CDR3 nucleotides: TGTGCCAGCACCCCCGGGGGGTTTCAGCCCCAGCATTTT.

The chain joins TRBV30 to TRBJ1-5; TRBD1 aligns across 11 bases. Germline values: CDR1 GTSNPN, CDR2 SVGIG (reference sequence). The CDR3 is 16 residues long. V was pared by 1 base and J by 5 bases, with 7 bases of the junction left unmatched. The CDR3 DNA follows: TGTGCCTGGAGTGATCCGGGACAGGGGGACCATCAGCCCCAGCATTTT. This translates into CAWSDPGQGDHQPQHF.

A few counts support this clone. The J gene is TRBJ2-7, the V gene TRBV4-3, with a possible D match to TRBD1 (5 bases). The ends were cut back, 0 bases at V and 2 bases at J, with 14 bases in the middle. The CDR3 covers 16 residues. The germline V gene has CDR1 LGHNA and CDR2 YSLEER. CDR3 in DNA: TGCGCCAGCAGCCAAGATCCCCAGACAGCGACCTACGAGCAGTACTTC. The encoded protein is CASSQDPQTATYEQYF.

This chain links TRBV9 with TRBJ2-7; 7 bases are a match to TRBD1. The CDR3 sequence is 13 residues long. With V trimmed by 0 bases and J by 7 bases, 4 bases remained unmatched. Looked up from germline, CDR1 is SGDLS and CDR2 is YYNGEE. CDR3 bases: TGTGCCAGCAGCGTAGGGACAGGTCCAGAGCAGTACTTC. It yields the protein CASSVGTGPEQYF.

The CDR3 DNA follows: TGTGCCAGCAGGAGAGGTCTGACAGCAGGCCAAGAGACCCAGTACTTC. Amino acid sequence: CASRRGLTAGQETQYF. This chain links TRBV2 with TRBJ2-5; TRBD1 is a possible D gene (5 bases). The germline CDR1 and CDR2 sequences are SNHLY and FYNNEI. Trimming shortened V by 6 bases and J by 1 base, and 18 bases separated the two germline ends. The CDR3 is 16 amino acids.

The chain has TRBV2 and TRBJ2-7, with 9 bases identical to TRBD1. This CDR3 contains 14 residues. With V trimmed by 8 bases and J by 1 base, 6 bases remained unmatched. Germline V CDR1 and CDR2: SNHLY, FYNNEI. Here the CDR3 reads CASRTGAPSYEQYF. The CDR3 DNA follows: TGTGCCAGCCGGACAGGGGCCCCTTCCTACGAGCAGTACTTC.

The chain carries TRBV7-2 and TRBJ2-1; the match to TRBD2 covers 10 bases. There are 15 residues in the CDR3. The germline V gene has CDR1 SGHTA and CDR2 FQGNSA. V lost 5 bases, J lost 4 bases, and 5 bases stayed unmatched. The CDR3, as DNA: TGTGCCAGCAGCCCACTAGCGGGGAATTACAATGAGCAGTTCTTC. Its protein is CASSPLAGNYNEQFF.

The chain couples TRBV12-5 to TRBJ2-7, with D tentatively TRBD2 (5 bases). This CDR3 is 13 amino acids long. The germline gives CDR1 LGHNT, CDR2 FRNRAP. Between the trimmed V and J ends, which lost 9 bases and 3 bases, there was a span of 15 bases. The CDR3 region has the DNA TGTGCTAGAACCCTTCGAGCGGACTACGAGCAGTACTTC. Its translation: CARTLRADYEQYF.

This clone was seen more than once but under ten times. CDR3 sequence: CASRIQGLTDTQYF. In DNA form, the CDR3 reads TGTGCCAGCAGAATACAGGGTTTAACAGATACGCAGTATTTT. V usage is TRBV6-6 and J usage is TRBJ2-3; TRBD1 might be the D (6 bases). V was clipped by 6 bases and J by 3 bases, with 13 bases between them. There are 14 residues in the CDR3. Looked up from germline, CDR1 is MNHNY and CDR2 is SVGAGI (reference sequence).

The J gene is TRBJ1-3, the V gene TRBV19; D is possibly TRBD1 (5 bases). Germline V gene sequence: CDR1 LNHDA, CDR2 SQIVND (reference sequence). The CDR3 covers 17 residues. Trimming left V 5 bases short and J 0 bases short, with 17 bases between. CDR3 DNA: TGTGCCAGTAGTGACGGGGGAACCTCCATCTCTGGAAACACCATATATTTT. Its protein is CASSDGGTSISGNTIYF.

This sequence joins TRBV19 and TRBJ1-5; 7 bases map to TRBD1. The germline CDR1 and CDR2 sequences are LNHDA and SQIVND (reference sequence). This CDR3 is built from 15 residues. V trimming: 6 bases; J trimming: 2 bases; junction bases outside the gene matches: 7. The CDR3 region has the DNA TGTGCCAGTAGAACAGGGGTACGAGGCAATCAGCCCCAGCATTTT. As protein: CASRTGVRGNQPQHF.

The rearrangement joins TRBV7-2 to TRBJ1-2; 9 nucleotides align to TRBD1. The J segment lost 7 bases and the V segment lost 3 bases, leaving 9 bases of the junction unmatched. The CDR3 is 15 amino acids. Germline lookup yields CDR1 SGHTA and CDR2 FQGNSA. The CDR3: CASSFEGQGKGGYTF. The CDR3 coding sequence is TGTGCCAGCAGCTTTGAGGGACAGGGAAAGGGTGGCTACACCTTC.

The V call is TRBV19, the J call TRBJ2-7, with 9 bases aligning to TRBD1. The CDR3 has 14 residues. With V trimmed by 3 bases and J by 3 bases, 3 bases remained unmatched. From germline, CDR1 is LNHDA and CDR2 SQIVND (reference sequence). The CDR3 coding sequence is TGTGCCAGTAGTATGGGACAGGGTGGCTACGAGCAGTACTTC. Encoded protein: CASSMGQGGYEQYF.

The CDR3: CASRGIEAFF. The CDR3 nucleotides are TGTGCCAGCCGGGGGATTGAAGCTTTCTTT. J is TRBJ1-1 and V is TRBV13, with D perhaps TRBD1 (5 bases). This CDR3 region has 10 residues. Trimming pared 8 bases from V and 7 bases from J, leaving 8 bases between. From germline, CDR1 is PRHDT and CDR2 FYEKMQ (reference sequence). The complete variable domain, with remaining parts taken from reference TRBV13 and TRBJ1-1, reads AAGVIQSPRHLIKEKRETATLKCYPIPRHDTVYWYQQGPGQDPQFLISFYEKMQSDKGSIPDRFSAQQFSDYHSELNMSSLELGDSALYFCASRGIEAFFGQGTRLTVV.

The chain has TRBV21-1 and TRBJ2-7; the D call in the table, TRBD2, was not verified against the DNA. TRBV21-1 is assigned pseudogene status. The CDR3 extends over 13 amino acids. CDR3 coding DNA: TGTGCCAGCAGCCCGGAGGGTCCCTACGAGCAGTACTTC. Residues: CASSPEGPYEQYF.